Sequencing of this T cell receptor beta chain was carried out in a study of blood T cell repertoires in COVID-19. The overall study: Sites in the United States, Italy and Spain provided acute and convalescent COVID-19 samples. Nucleic acid was either cDNA or gDNA, and it came from T cells, B-cell-depleted T cells, or PBMCs.

The CDR3 contains 13 residues. Germline lookup yields CDR1 SGHNT and CDR2 YENEEA. The V end was cut by 8 bases, the J end by 4 bases, with 15 bases between. Original processing methods: Estimation of nucleated cell counts relied on the amplification of reference gene primers. TCRdb's copy holds only in-frame clones and misses some; the assay was immunoSEQ multiplex PCR. V, J and clone size were drawn from that table, and D and trimming were deduced from the DNA. The profile covers roughly 190,000 clones, with more than 85% appearing a single time and about 6.5% taken by the ten largest. Sequencing was carried out using peripheral blood. The clonotype comes from a woman older than 75 in a cohort sampled during active or convalescent COVID-19. The chain has TRBV11-3 and TRBJ2-7; D is possibly TRBD2 (5 bases). CDR3: CASSWTQKYEQYF. In DNA, the CDR3 is TGTGCCAGCTCTTGGACTCAGAAGTACGAGCAGTACTTC.